The TCR beta chain under discussion was sequenced for a study of blood T cell repertoires in COVID-19. On the study more broadly: The cDNA or gDNA used as material had been derived from T cells, B-cell-depleted T cells, or PBMCs.

The CDR3 contains 17 residues. With 0 bases clipped from V and 2 bases from J, the junction kept 6 bases outside the gene matches. Germline CDR1 is SGHRS and CDR2 is YFSETQ. The data were produced by immunoSEQ multiplex PCR, yet TCRdb's version contains in-frame clones alone and is incomplete. The sample carries more than 45,000 clones, more than 85% recorded once. Sequencing was done on a sample of peripheral blood. This sequence was found in a woman of 80 years or more with acute or convalescent COVID-19. This chain connects TRBV5-1 to TRBJ2-1, with 9 nucleotides matching TRBD2. The CDR3 loop reads CASSLETSGDTYNEQFF. The CDR3, as DNA: TGCGCCAGCAGCTTGGAGACTAGCGGAGATACCTACAATGAGCAGTTCTTC.